This T cell receptor (beta chain) was profiled in a study of cytomegalovirus exposure and HLA in healthy donors. Regarding the study as a whole: Later on, an analysis tied 15,000 to 20,000 TCR beta sequences to HLA alleles at 0.05 false discovery rate. Immune exposure information available was restricted to CMV serostatus. TCR sequences were mostly rare, though some public TCRs occurred in many donors.

This clone was detected a few times. Its antigen is currently unknown. The PCR had 60 Vbeta and 13 Jbeta primers. TCRdb keeps only in-frame clones here, not all; method: immunoSEQ multiplex PCR. The sample carries about 180,000 clones, 77% recorded once. The CDR3 covers 15 residues. J was trimmed by 2 bases and V by 4 bases; bases with no gene match: 3. Germline CDR1 SGHNT, CDR2 YYREEE (reference sequence). Sequencing was done on a sample of PBMCs. This chain connects TRBV5-4 to TRBJ2-7; 13 bases are shared with TRBD2. The clonotype comes from a man aged 18 to 30 in good health and CMV-seronegative. The CDR3 DNA sequence: TGTGCCAGCAGCCCGGGGACTAGCGGGACCTACGAGCAGTACTTC. Its translation: CASSPGTSGTYEQYF.